The TCR beta chain under discussion was sequenced for a study of cytomegalovirus exposure and HLA in healthy donors. Study-level information: Among the 350 to 500 donors who were genotyped, 70% to 90% fell in the genetic ancestry cluster that is associated with self-reported Caucasian donors. Study outcomes and limitations: Most observed TCR sequences were rare, whereas some public TCRs were detected in many donors. Specificity for CMV antigens was confirmed in vitro for three of the CMV-associated chains.

Germline V gives CDR1 MNHEY, CDR2 SMNVEV (reference sequence). V was pared by 3 bases and J by 9 bases, with 18 bases between. This CDR3 region has 15 residues. Comment on this clone: Its antigen is unidentified.

The PCR employed 60 Vbeta primers together with 13 Jbeta primers. Data came from immunoSEQ multiplex PCR; TCRdb stores just in-frame clones and leaves some out. The sample includes about 150,000 clones, approximately 80% seen only once; the top ten take 2.2%. Sequences were obtained from PBMCs. The source is a man aged 30 to 45 in good health and CMV-seronegative. The rearrangement joins TRBV27 to TRBJ2-1; TRBD2 is a possible D gene (6 bases). The DNA for the CDR3 is TGTGCCAGCAGTTTGTCCCGACTAGGGCAAAGTGAGCAGTTCTTC. This codes for CASSLSRLGQSEQFF.